Listed here are 12 T cell receptor beta chains from one sample, sequenced in a study of T cells in Graves' hyperthyroidism and ophthalmopathy. Amplified TCR beta CDR3 regions derived from RNA transcripts. The primer set for the first-round RT-PCR of the TCR CDR3 was HTBI. In TCRdb, the multiplex PCR reads were re-called with MiXCR into one record per CDR3 protein. The sample lists about 720,000 distinct CDR3 sequences, roughly a sixth seen once, with 16% in the top ten. Material for sequencing was blood. Receptor source: a woman aged 45 to 65 with Graves' hyperthyroidism that later progressed to Graves' ophthalmopathy.

Many counts were recorded for this clonotype. The V and J genes are TRBV3-1 and TRBJ2-6; D remains unclear. Germline V gives CDR1 LGHDT, CDR2 YNNKEL (reference sequence). Between the trimmed V and J ends, which lost 2 bases and 1 base, there was a span of 6 bases. This CDR3 is 15 amino acids long. As DNA, the CDR3 is TGTGCCAGCAGCCAAATGTTTTCTGGGGCCAACGTCCTGACTTTC. This translates into CASSQMFSGANVLTF.

This clonotype has at least ten counts. The rearrangement links TRBV12-3 or TRBV12-4 to TRBJ1-5; perhaps TRBD1 as D (5 bases). This CDR3 has 15 residues. V was shortened by 9 bases and J by 0 bases, with 15 bases between the two germline ends. The CDR3 nucleotides read TGTGCCAGTTCCCCAGGGCTCTATAGCAATCAGCCCCAGCATTTT. It is translated as CASSPGLYSNQPQHF.

This clonotype came up many times. This chain joins TRBV6-5 and TRBJ2-5; the match to TRBD2 covers 10 bases. The CDR3 consists of 18 residues. With V trimmed by 2 bases and J by 4 bases, 13 bases remained unmatched. Germline assignment: CDR1 MNHEY and CDR2 SVGAGI. The chain's CDR3 is CASSYALTSGGAGETQYF. Written as DNA, the CDR3 is TGTGCCAGCAGTTACGCATTGACGAGCGGGGGGGCCGGAGAGACCCAGTACTTC.

A single count supports this clonotype. The chain combines TRBV20-1 with TRBJ1-1, with TRBD1 identical over 11 bases. With V trimmed by 0 bases and J by 5 bases, 8 bases remained unmatched. This CDR3 comprises 16 residues. Germline CDR1 DFQATT, CDR2 SNEGSKA (reference sequence). This CDR3 is CSARDEGQGAGTEAFF. CDR3 sequence (DNA): TGCAGTGCTAGAGATGAAGGACAGGGGGCGGGGACTGAAGCTTTCTTT.

This clonotype has a handful of counts. This rearrangement joins TRBV5-1 to TRBJ2-3, with 8 bases aligning to TRBD1. V dropped 5 bases and J dropped 5; count of bases not matched to a gene: 7. This CDR3 has 14 amino acids. Germline V lookup: CDR1 SGHRS, CDR2 YFSETQ. In DNA form, the CDR3 reads TGCGCCAGCAGTGACCCGACAGGGGTAGATACGCAGTATTTT. It yields the protein CASSDPTGVDTQYF. Together with reference TRBV5-1 and TRBJ2-3, the CDR3 gives the full variable domain: KAGVTQTPRYLIKTRGQQVTLSCSPISGHRSVSWYQQTPGQGLQFLFEYFSETQRNKGNFPGRFSGRQFSNSRSEMNVSTLELGDSALYLCASSDPTGVDTQYFGPGTRLTVL.

The CDR3 reads CASTRTGLSSGANVLTF. CDR3 bases: TGTGCCAGCACCCGGACAGGGCTTAGCTCTGGGGCCAACGTCCTGACTTTC. V and J are TRBV6-1 and TRBJ2-6, with 8 bases aligning to TRBD1. J gave up 0 bases and V 7 bases, and 8 bases lay outside the gene matches. Germline V CDR1 and CDR2: MNHNS, SASEGT. The CDR3 has 17 amino acids.

The genes are TRBV10-3 and TRBJ2-2, with D tentatively TRBD2 (6 bases). Trimming shortened V by 3 bases and J by 2 bases, and 16 bases separated the two germline ends. The CDR3 contains 17 residues. The germline gives CDR1 ENHRY, CDR2 SYGVKD. CDR3 coding DNA: TGTGCCATCAGTGACCCGAGGAGGGTGGATAACACCGGGGAGCTGTTTTTT. Its translation is CAISDPRRVDNTGELFF.

There are a few counts of this clonotype. DNA of the CDR3: TGTGCCACCAGTGATTCTGGCAGGGATTCAACCGGGGAGCTGTTTTTT. This sequence encodes CATSDSGRDSTGELFF. The rearrangement links TRBV24-1 to TRBJ2-2; D may be TRBD1 (5 bases). The ends were cut back, 2 bases at V and 5 bases at J, with 14 bases in the middle. Germline V gene data show CDR1 as KGHDR and CDR2 as SFDVKD. The CDR3 has 16 amino acids.

This clonotype came up many times. J is TRBJ2-5 and V is TRBV3-1; 9 positions agree with TRBD1. Germline V gene data show CDR1 as LGHDT and CDR2 as YNNKEL (reference sequence). CDR3 length: 18 residues. Trimming took 0 bases from V and 2 from J; bases not matched to a gene: 10. CDR3 protein: CASSQDGGRDREQETQYF. CDR3 nucleotides: TGTGCCAGCAGCCAAGATGGGGGAAGGGACAGGGAACAAGAGACCCAGTACTTC.

The sample holds a few counts of this clonotype. The rearrangement links TRBV20-1 to TRBJ1-3, with TRBD1 as a possible D gene (6 bases). The CDR3 consists of 16 residues. The V end lost 3 bases, the J end lost 3 bases, and 18 bases lay between the germline ends. The germline V gene encodes CDR1 DFQATT and CDR2 SNEGSKA (reference sequence). The CDR3 sequence: CSARPSGAAHGNTIYF. As DNA, the CDR3 is TGCAGTGCTAGGCCTTCGGGGGCCGCGCATGGAAACACCATATATTTT.

This clonotype was detected ten times or more. This chain connects TRBV5-5 to TRBJ2-7; 10 nucleotides line up with TRBD2. Per germline, CDR1 SGHKS and CDR2 YYEKEE (reference sequence). The length of the CDR3 is 15 residues. V was clipped by 4 bases and J by 2 bases; unmatched bases: 6. The CDR3 loop reads CASSRLAGDTYEQYF. In DNA, the CDR3 is TGTGCCAGCAGCCGACTAGCGGGCGATACCTACGAGCAGTACTTC. The full variable domain, in which reference TRBV5-5 and TRBJ2-7 provide the parts outside the CDR3, is DAGVTQSPTHLIKTRGQQVTLRCSPISGHKSVSWYQQVLGQGPQFIFQYYEKEERGRGNFPDRFSARQFPNYSSELNVNALLLGDSALYLCASSRLAGDTYEQYFGPGTRLTVT.

J is TRBJ2-1 and V is TRBV20-1; D is possibly TRBD2 (5 bases). The ends were cut back, 3 bases at V and 0 bases at J, with 9 bases in the middle. The CDR3 totals 14 residues. Germline values: CDR1 DFQATT, CDR2 SNEGSKA (reference sequence). The CDR3, as DNA: TGCAGTGCTAGCCTGGGGAGCTCCTACAATGAGCAGTTCTTC. It is translated as CSASLGSSYNEQFF.